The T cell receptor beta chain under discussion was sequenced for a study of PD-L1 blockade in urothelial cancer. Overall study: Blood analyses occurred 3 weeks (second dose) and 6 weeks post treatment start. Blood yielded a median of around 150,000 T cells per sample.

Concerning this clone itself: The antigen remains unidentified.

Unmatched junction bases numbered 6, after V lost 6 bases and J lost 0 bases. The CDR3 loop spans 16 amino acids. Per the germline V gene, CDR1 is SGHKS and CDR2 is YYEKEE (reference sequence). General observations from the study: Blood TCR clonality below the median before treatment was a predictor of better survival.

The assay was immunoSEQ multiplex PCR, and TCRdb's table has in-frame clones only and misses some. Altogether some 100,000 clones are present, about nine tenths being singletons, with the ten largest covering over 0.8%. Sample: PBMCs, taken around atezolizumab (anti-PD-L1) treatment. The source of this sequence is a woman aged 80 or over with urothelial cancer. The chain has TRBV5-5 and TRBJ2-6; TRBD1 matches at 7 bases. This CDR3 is CASTTGQFSGANVLTF. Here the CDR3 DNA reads TGTGCCAGCACCACGGGACAGTTCTCTGGGGCCAACGTCCTGACTTTC.